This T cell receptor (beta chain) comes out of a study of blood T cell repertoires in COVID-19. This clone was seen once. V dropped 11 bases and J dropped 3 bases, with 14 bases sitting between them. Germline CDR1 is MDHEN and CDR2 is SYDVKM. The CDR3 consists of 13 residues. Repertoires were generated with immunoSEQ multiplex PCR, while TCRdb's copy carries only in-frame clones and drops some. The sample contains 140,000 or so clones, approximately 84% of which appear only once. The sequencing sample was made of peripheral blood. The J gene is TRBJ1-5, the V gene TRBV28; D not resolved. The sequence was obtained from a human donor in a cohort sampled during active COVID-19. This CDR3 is CAGGEADNQPQHF. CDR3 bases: TGTGCCGGAGGAGAGGCCGACAATCAGCCCCAGCATTTT.